This is a list of T cell receptor beta chains from one sample in a study of human T cells and chemical hapten exposure. MiXCR was run by TCRdb on the RACE reads, yielding one entry per CDR3 protein. This repertoire shows just under 60,000 distinct CDR3 sequences, around 12% found once; its top ten account for 2% to 3%. Material: whole blood, obtained in connection with sensitization to the hapten diphenylcyclopropenone (DPC). These TCRs come from a man between 25 and 39 years old with alopecia areata. Some clones in this sample may be carry-over from other donors' samples. CDR3s include the opening cysteine and the closing phenylalanine or tryptophan. D genes are given only for firm matches. The size of a clone is reported for some rows only, either as once, few or many, or as a class for expanded clones.

CDR3 protein: CASSLVLGVAFF
CDR3 DNA: TGTGCCAGCAGCTTAGTTCTGGGTGTAGCTTTCTTT
J gene: TRBJ1-1
D gene: -
V gene: TRBV7-2
clone size: many

CDR3 protein: CASSLSGYRADTQYF
CDR3 DNA: TGTGCCAGCAGTTTATCAGGTTATCGCGCAGATACGCAGTATTTT
J gene: TRBJ2-3
D gene: -
V gene: TRBV6-1
clone size: many

CDR3 protein: CASSLSGGRGNSPLHF
CDR3 DNA: TGTGCCAGCAGTTTATCGGGAGGTCGGGGTAATTCACCCCTCCACTTT
J gene: TRBJ1-6
D gene: -
V gene: TRBV12-3/TRBV12-4
clone size: medium-sized

CDR3 protein: CASSLAIQGNGYTF
CDR3 DNA: TGTGCCAGCAGCTTAGCTATCCAGGGGAATGGCTACACCTTC
J gene: TRBJ1-2
D gene: -
V gene: TRBV7-6
clone size: many

CDR3 protein: CATSDGGTDTQYF
CDR3 DNA: TGTGCCACCAGTGATGGGGGCACAGATACGCAGTATTTT
J gene: TRBJ2-3
D gene: -
V gene: TRBV24-1
clone size: few

CDR3 protein: CASSAYRGSADTQYF
CDR3 DNA: TGTGCCAGCAGCGCCTACAGGGGGTCGGCAGATACGCAGTATTTT
J gene: TRBJ2-3
D gene: TRBD1
V gene: TRBV7-2
clone size: -

CDR3 protein: CASSYEAPRQTPMNTEAFF
CDR3 DNA: TGTGCCAGCAGTTATGAGGCCCCGAGACAGACACCAATGAACACTGAAGCTTTCTTT
J gene: TRBJ1-1
D gene: -
V gene: TRBV6-5
clone size: many

CDR3 protein: CASSLRRATGVVTGELFF
CDR3 DNA: TGTGCCAGCAGCTTGAGGCGGGCGACAGGTGTGGTCACCGGGGAGCTGTTTTTT
J gene: TRBJ2-2
D gene: -
V gene: TRBV7-9
clone size: few

CDR3 protein: CASSVGAVPYSEQFF
CDR3 DNA: TGTGCCAGCAGCGTAGGGGCAGTCCCGTATAGTGAGCAGTTCTTC
J gene: TRBJ2-1
D gene: -
V gene: TRBV9
clone size: few

CDR3 protein: CSARNSYEQYF
CDR3 DNA: TGCAGCGCCCGGAACTCCTACGAGCAGTACTTC
J gene: TRBJ2-7
D gene: -
V gene: TRBV29-1
clone size: medium-sized

CDR3 protein: CASGWGSSNQPQHF
CDR3 DNA: TGTGCCAGCGGGTGGGGATCGAGCAATCAGCCCCAGCATTTT
J gene: TRBJ1-5
D gene: -
V gene: TRBV27
clone size: -

CDR3 protein: CASSLGLAVTDTQYF
CDR3 DNA: TGTGCCAGCAGCTTAGGACTAGCTGTTACAGATACGCAGTATTTT
J gene: TRBJ2-3
D gene: TRBD2
V gene: TRBV7-7
clone size: once

CDR3 protein: CASSPPLLYNEQFF
CDR3 DNA: TGTGCCAGCAGCCCCCCGCTACTATACAATGAGCAGTTCTTC
J gene: TRBJ2-1
D gene: -
V gene: TRBV28
clone size: once